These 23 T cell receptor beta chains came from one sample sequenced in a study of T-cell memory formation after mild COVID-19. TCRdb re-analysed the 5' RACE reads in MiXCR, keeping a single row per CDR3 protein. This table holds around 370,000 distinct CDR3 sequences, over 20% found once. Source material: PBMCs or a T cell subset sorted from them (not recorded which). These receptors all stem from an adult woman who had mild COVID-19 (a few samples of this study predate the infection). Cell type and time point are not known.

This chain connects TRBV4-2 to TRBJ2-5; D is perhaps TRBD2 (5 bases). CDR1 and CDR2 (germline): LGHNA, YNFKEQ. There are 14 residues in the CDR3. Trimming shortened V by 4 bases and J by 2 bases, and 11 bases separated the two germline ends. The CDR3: CASSLDWVQETQYF. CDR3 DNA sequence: TGTGCCAGCAGCCTGGACTGGGTACAAGAGACCCAGTACTTC.

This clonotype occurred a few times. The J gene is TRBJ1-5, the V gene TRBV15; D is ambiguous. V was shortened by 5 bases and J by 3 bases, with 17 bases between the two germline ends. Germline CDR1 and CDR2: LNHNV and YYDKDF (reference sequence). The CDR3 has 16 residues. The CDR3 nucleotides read TGTGCCACCAGCCCCGGGGTGGATATTCCCAATCAGCCCCAGCATTTT. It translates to CATSPGVDIPNQPQHF.

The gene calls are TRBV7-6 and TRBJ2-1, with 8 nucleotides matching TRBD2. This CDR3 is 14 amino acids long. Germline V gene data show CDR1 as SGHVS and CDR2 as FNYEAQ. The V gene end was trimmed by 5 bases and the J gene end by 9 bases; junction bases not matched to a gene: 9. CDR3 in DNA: TGTGCCAGCAGCGAGACTAGCGCCAGCCCTGAGCAGTTCTTC. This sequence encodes CASSETSASPEQFF. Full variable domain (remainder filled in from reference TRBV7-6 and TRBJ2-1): GAGVSQSPRYKVTKRGQDVALRCDPISGHVSLYWYRQALGQGPEFLTYFNYEAQQDKSGLPNDRFSAERPEGSISTLTIQRTEQRDSAMYRCASSETSASPEQFFGPGTRLTVL.

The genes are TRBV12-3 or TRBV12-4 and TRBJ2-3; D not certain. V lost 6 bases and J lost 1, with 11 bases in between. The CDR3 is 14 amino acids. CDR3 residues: CASSESSGTDTQYF. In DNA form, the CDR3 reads TGTGCCAGCAGCGAAAGCAGCGGCACAGATACGCAGTATTTT.

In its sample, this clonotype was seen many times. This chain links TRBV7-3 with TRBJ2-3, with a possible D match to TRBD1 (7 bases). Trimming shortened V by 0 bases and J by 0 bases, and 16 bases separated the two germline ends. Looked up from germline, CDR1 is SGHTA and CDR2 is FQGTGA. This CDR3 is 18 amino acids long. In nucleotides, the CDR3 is TGTGCCAGCAGCTTAACGTCAGGAGGGGGCGGTAGCACAGATACGCAGTATTTT. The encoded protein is CASSLTSGGGGSTDTQYF.

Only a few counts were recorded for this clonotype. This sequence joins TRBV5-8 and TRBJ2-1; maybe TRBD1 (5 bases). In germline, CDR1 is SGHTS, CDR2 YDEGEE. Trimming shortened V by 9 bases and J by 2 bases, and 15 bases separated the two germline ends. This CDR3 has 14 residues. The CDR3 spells CAIRRPTAYNEQFF. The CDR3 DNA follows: TGTGCCATCCGCCGACCGACAGCCTACAATGAGCAGTTCTTC.

In DNA, the CDR3 is TGCGCCAGCAGCCAAGACCCGAGAGACAGCCCGTACGAGCAGTACTTC. Translation: CASSQDPRDSPYEQYF. The genes are TRBV4-1 and TRBJ2-7; D perhaps matches TRBD1 (5 bases). Trimming removed 0 bases from V and 4 bases from J, with 16 bases in between. The CDR3 runs to 16 residues. Germline assignment: CDR1 MGHRA and CDR2 YSYEKL.

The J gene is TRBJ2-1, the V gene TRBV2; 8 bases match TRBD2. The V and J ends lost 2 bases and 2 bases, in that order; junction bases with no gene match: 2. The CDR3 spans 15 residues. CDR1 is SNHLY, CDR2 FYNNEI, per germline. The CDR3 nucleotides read TGTGCCAGCAGTGAATCGGGACTAGCCTACAATGAGCAGTTCTTC. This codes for CASSESGLAYNEQFF.

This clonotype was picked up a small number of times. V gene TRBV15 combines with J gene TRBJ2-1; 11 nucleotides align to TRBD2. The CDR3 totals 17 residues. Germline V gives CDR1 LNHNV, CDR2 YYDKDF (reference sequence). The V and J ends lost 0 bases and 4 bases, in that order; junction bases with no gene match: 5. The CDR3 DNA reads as TGTGCCACCAGCAGAGATCAGGGACTAGCGGAATACAATGAGCAGTTCTTC. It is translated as CATSRDQGLAEYNEQFF.

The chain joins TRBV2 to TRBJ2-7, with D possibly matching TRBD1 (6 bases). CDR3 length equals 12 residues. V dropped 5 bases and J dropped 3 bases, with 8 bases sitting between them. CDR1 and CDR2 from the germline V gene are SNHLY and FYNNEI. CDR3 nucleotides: TGTGCCAGCAGTACAGGGAACTACGAGCAGTACTTC. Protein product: CASSTGNYEQYF.

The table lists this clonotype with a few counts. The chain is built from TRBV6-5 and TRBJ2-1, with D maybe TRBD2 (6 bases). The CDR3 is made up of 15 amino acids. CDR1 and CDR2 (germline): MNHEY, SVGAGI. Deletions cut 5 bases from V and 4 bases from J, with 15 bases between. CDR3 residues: CASSPGGAGYNEQFF. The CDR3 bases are TGTGCCAGCAGTCCTGGGGGTGCGGGATACAATGAGCAGTTCTTC.

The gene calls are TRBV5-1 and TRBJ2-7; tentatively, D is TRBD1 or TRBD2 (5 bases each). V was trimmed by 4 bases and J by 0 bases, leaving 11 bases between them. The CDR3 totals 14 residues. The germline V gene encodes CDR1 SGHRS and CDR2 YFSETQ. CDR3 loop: CASSLLRGSYEQYF. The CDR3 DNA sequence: TGCGCCAGCAGCCTCCTGAGGGGCTCCTACGAGCAGTACTTC.

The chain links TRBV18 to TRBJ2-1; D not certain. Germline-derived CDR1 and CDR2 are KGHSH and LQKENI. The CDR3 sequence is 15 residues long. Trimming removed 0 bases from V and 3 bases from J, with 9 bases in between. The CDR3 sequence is CASSPPVTVYNEQFF. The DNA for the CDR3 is TGTGCCAGCTCACCACCGGTAACCGTCTACAATGAGCAGTTCTTC. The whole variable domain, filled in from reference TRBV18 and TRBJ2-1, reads NAGVMQNPRHLVRRRGQEARLRCSPMKGHSHVYWYRQLPEEGLKFMVYLQKENIIDESGMPKERFSAEFPKEGPSILRIQQVVRGDSAAYFCASSPPVTVYNEQFFGPGTRLTVL.

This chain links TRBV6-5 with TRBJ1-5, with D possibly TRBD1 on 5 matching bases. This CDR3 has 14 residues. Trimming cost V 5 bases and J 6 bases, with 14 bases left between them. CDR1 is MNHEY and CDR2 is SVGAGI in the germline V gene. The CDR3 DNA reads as TGTGCCAGCAGTGAAGAAGGGGACGGTCAGCCCCAGCATTTT. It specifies CASSEEGDGQPQHF.

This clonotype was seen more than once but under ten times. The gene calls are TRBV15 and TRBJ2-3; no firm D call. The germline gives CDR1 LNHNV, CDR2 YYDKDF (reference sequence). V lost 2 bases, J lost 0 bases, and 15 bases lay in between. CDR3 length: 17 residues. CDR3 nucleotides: TGTGCCACCAGCAGATCGTCCCGACTTTCTAGCACAGATACGCAGTATTTT. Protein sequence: CATSRSSRLSSTDTQYF.

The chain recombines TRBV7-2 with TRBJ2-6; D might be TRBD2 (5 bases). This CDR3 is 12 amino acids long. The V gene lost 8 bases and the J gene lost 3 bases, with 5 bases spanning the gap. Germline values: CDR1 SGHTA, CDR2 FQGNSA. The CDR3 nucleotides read TGTGCCAGCCGGGGTGGGGCCAACGTCCTGACTTTC. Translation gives CASRGGANVLTF.

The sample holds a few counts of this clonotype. CDR3 DNA sequence: TGTGCCAGCAGTGACACCCAGAACACTGAAGCTTTCTTT. Translation: CASSDTQNTEAFF. This chain connects TRBV25-1 to TRBJ1-1; D is uncertain. CDR3 length: 13 amino acids. Deletions cut 3 bases from V and 1 base from J, with 6 bases between. In germline, CDR1 is MGHDK, CDR2 SYGVNS.

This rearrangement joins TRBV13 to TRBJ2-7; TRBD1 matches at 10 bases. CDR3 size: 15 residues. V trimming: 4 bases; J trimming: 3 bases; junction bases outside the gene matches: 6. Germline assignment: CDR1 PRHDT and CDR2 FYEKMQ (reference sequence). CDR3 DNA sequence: TGTGCCAGCAGCTCACGGGACAGGGGCGTCTACGAGCAGTACTTC. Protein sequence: CASSSRDRGVYEQYF.

The CDR3 DNA is TGTGCCGGGGCGGATAGCAATCAGCCCCAGCATTTT. Translating it yields CAGADSNQPQHF. The V call is TRBV6-5, the J call TRBJ1-5; D may be TRBD1 (5 bases). CDR3 length: 12 amino acids. Per the germline V gene, CDR1 is MNHEY and CDR2 is SVGAGI. V was clipped by 11 bases and J by 0 bases, with 8 bases between them.

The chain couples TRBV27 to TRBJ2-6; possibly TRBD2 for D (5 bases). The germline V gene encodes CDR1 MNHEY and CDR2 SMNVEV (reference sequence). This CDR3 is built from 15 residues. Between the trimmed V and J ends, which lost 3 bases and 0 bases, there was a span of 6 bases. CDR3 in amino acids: CASSFEGSGANVLTF. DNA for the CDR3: TGTGCCAGCAGTTTTGAGGGCTCTGGGGCCAACGTCCTGACTTTC.

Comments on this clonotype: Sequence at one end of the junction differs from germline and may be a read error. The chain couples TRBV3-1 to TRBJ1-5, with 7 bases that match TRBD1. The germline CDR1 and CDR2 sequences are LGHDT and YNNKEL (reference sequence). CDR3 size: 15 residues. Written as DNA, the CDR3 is TGTGCCTGCAGCCAAGGGACAGTTAGCAATCAGCCCCAGCATTTT. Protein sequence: CACSQGTVSNQPQHF.

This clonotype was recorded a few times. The CDR3 spells CASSLAGAGVGDTQYF. Written as DNA, the CDR3 is TGTGCCAGCAGCTTAGCTGGTGCGGGGGTGGGAGATACGCAGTATTTT. The V and J genes are TRBV7-2 and TRBJ2-3, with 7 bases fitting TRBD2. CDR3 size: 16 residues. CDR1 is SGHTA, CDR2 FQGNSA, per germline. Unmatched junction bases numbered 8, after V lost 0 bases and J lost 5 bases.

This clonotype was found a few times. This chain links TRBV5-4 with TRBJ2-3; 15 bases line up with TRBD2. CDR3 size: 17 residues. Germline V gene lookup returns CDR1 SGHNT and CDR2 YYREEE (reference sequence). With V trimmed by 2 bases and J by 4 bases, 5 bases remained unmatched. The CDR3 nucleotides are TGTGCCAGCAGCTTCCGGACTAGCGGGAGGGGAGCAGATACGCAGTATTTT. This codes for CASSFRTSGRGADTQYF.